The table lists the clone carrying this T cell receptor (beta chain) with a few counts. CD3+CD4+ and CD3+CD8+ cells were FACS-sorted from thawed unstimulated PBMCs. This sample stems from a study of T cell clones after liver transplantation. Study background: TCRbeta sequencing after a pre-transplant mixed lymphocyte reaction identified graft-donor-reactive clones, later tracked in post-transplant blood. Samples came pre-transplant, pre-randomization before withdrawal, and post-randomization after withdrawal ended.

The method was immunoSEQ multiplex PCR; TCRdb's version includes in-frame clones alone and lacks a portion of them. The sample includes around 100,000 clones, approximately 78% of them seen just once. Trimming cost V 0 bases and J 9 bases, with 6 bases left between them. Germline CDR1 and CDR2: SGHVS and FNYEAQ. The CDR3 is 13 amino acids. The V call is TRBV7-6, the J call TRBJ1-6, with unresolved D. This TCR derives from a human donor who received a liver transplant. The source was CD4+ T cells from blood, collected before liver transplant. The CDR3 region has the DNA TGTGCCAGCAGCTTAGCCCAGAGTTCACCCCTCCACTTT. It encodes CASSLAQSSPLHF.